This T cell receptor beta chain appears in the sequencing data of a study of T cells after posttransplantation cyclophosphamide. The CDR3 length is 17 residues. The V segment lost 2 bases and the J segment 1 base; nucleotides outside the gene matches: 5. Germline lookup yields CDR1 SGHVS and CDR2 FNYEAQ. Libraries were prepared by immunoSEQ multiplex PCR; TCRdb keeps only in-frame clonotypes and omits some of them. Recorded here are approximately 34,000 clones, none singletons. Findings and limits, study-wide: Blood and skin or GI T cell repertoires showed limited TRB overlap. Recipient CMV seropositivity and CMV reactivation strongly tracked TRB clonality. Later blood repertoires were often dominated by clones from the donor CD8+ memory compartment.

This clone was detected ten times or more. Its antigen is as yet unknown. This sequence originates from a woman in her 50s in good health and a related stem cell transplant donor. The genes are TRBV7-6 and TRBJ2-1, with 10 positions matching TRBD2. Source material: PBMCs. The CDR3 here is CASSLRLAGESYNEQFF. The CDR3 DNA reads TGTGCCAGCAGCTTACGTCTAGCGGGAGAGTCCTACAATGAGCAGTTCTTC.